One sample yielded the 29 T cell receptor beta chains listed below, sequenced in a study of OX40 agonist ivuxolimab in advanced cancers. Clones were sequenced by immunoSEQ multiplex PCR, and TCRdb holds only the in-frame ones, with some missing. The sample lists 20,000 to 25,000 clones, roughly 91% occurring once. The material was CD4+ or CD8+ T cells sorted from blood, obtained in a trial of the OX40 agonist ivuxolimab. Receptors were obtained from an adult with an advanced solid tumor such as melanoma, head and neck, liver or kidney cancer.

This clone appeared a few times. The chain is built from TRBV29-1 and TRBJ2-4; weak D call: TRBD1 (5 bases). V lost 4 bases and J lost 5, with 24 bases in between. There are 17 residues in the CDR3. CDR1 and CDR2 (germline): SQVTM, ANQGSEA. CDR3 sequence (DNA): TGCAGCGTTGTAGGTGGTCGGTCAGCGAAACAGGAAAACATTCAGTACTTC. This encodes CSVVGGRSAKQENIQYF.

The V gene is TRBV12-1, the J gene TRBJ2-2; the DNA was not compared with TRBD1, the D call given in the table. TRBV12-1 is a pseudogene segment. The length of the CDR3 is 17 residues. Written as DNA, the CDR3 is TGTGCCAGCAGCCTACTGACCGGGACAAAGAACACCGGGGAGCTGTTTTTT. The encoded protein is CASSLLTGTKNTGELFF.

The chain carries TRBV5-4 and TRBJ2-1, with 9 bases matching TRBD2. The germline CDR1 and CDR2 sequences are SGHNT and YYREEE (reference sequence). CDR3 length equals 14 residues. J was trimmed by 9 bases and V by 2 bases; bases with no gene match: 6. CDR3 DNA: TGTGCCAGCAGCTTTCGCGGGGGGGCGGGTGAGCAGTTCTTC. Translated: CASSFRGGAGEQFF.

In DNA form, the CDR3 reads TGCAGTGCGAGCGAGCAGTACTTC. This translates into CSASEQYF. This chain links TRBV20-1 with TRBJ2-7; D is undetermined. CDR1 is DFQATT, CDR2 SNEGSKA, per germline (reference sequence). The CDR3 has 8 residues. Deletions cut 6 bases from V and 6 bases from J, with 3 bases between.

The J gene is TRBJ2-7, the V gene TRBV27; D is unresolved. Germline CDR1 MNHEY, CDR2 SMNVEV (reference sequence). The V end lost 8 bases, the J end lost 3 bases, and 8 bases lay between the germline ends. This CDR3 is 11 amino acids long. The CDR3 here is CASGLYYEQYF. The CDR3 bases are TGTGCCAGCGGATTATACTACGAGCAGTACTTC.

The chain uses TRBV5-1 and TRBJ2-1; D gene ambiguous. Trimming shortened V by 4 bases and J by 7 bases, and 18 bases separated the two germline ends. CDR1 and CDR2 (germline): SGHRS, YFSETQ. The CDR3 has 15 amino acids. The CDR3 DNA is TGCGCCAGCAGCCCCGGTCGTGGGCGCCTTAATGAGCAGTTCTTC. As protein: CASSPGRGRLNEQFF.

The V gene is TRBV29-1, the J gene TRBJ2-2, with D perhaps TRBD2 (6 bases). Trimming took 1 base from V and 7 from J, leaving 10 bases between them. This CDR3 region has 13 residues. Germline CDR1 reads SQVTM; CDR2 reads ANQGSEA. The CDR3 DNA sequence: TGCAGCGTTGAAGTCCGGGGGAGCGGGGAGCTGTTTTTT. Translating gives CSVEVRGSGELFF.

This rearrangement joins TRBV9 to TRBJ2-3; either TRBD1 or TRBD2 may supply D (6 bases each). Trimming took 4 bases from V and 0 from J, leaving 15 bases between them. Germline V CDR1 and CDR2: SGDLS, YYNGEE. The CDR3 consists of 16 residues. The CDR3 coding sequence is TGTGCCAGCAGCAAACGGGGGCTCTCTAGCACAGATACGCAGTATTTT. It encodes CASSKRGLSSTDTQYF.

The chain uses TRBV5-1 and TRBJ1-1; 10 nucleotides align to TRBD1. Germline V gene data show CDR1 as SGHRS and CDR2 as YFSETQ. This CDR3 is 16 amino acids long. With V trimmed by 5 bases and J by 4 bases, 11 bases remained unmatched. The CDR3 sequence: CASRKGQGYIGTEAFF. CDR3 sequence (DNA): TGCGCCAGCAGAAAGGGACAGGGGTACATCGGCACTGAAGCTTTCTTT. Drawing the rest from reference TRBV5-1 and TRBJ1-1, the complete variable domain is KAGVTQTPRYLIKTRGQQVTLSCSPISGHRSVSWYQQTPGQGLQFLFEYFSETQRNKGNFPGRFSGRQFSNSRSEMNVSTLELGDSALYLCASRKGQGYIGTEAFFGQGTRLTVV.

CDR3: CASGSPTTATHESDTQYF. The CDR3 nucleotides read TGTGCTAGTGGTTCGCCTACGACTGCCACCCATGAGTCAGATACGCAGTATTTT. The chain combines TRBV12-5 with TRBJ2-3; D remains ambiguous. Trimming stripped 4 bases from V and 4 bases from J, with 24 bases between. This CDR3 comprises 18 residues. Germline V gives CDR1 LGHNT, CDR2 FRNRAP.

The gene calls are TRBV7-3 and TRBJ2-3, with 12 bases matching TRBD2. Germline V CDR1 and CDR2: SGHTA, FQGTGA. V gave up 2 bases and J gave up 5 bases; unmatched junction bases: 5. The CDR3 length is 16 residues. The CDR3 DNA sequence: TGTGCCAGCAGCTTACTAGCGGGGGGGACCAAAGATACGCAGTATTTT. Translating it yields CASSLLAGGTKDTQYF. Together with reference TRBV7-3 and TRBJ2-3, the CDR3 gives the full variable domain: GAGVSQTPSNKVTEKGKYVELRCDPISGHTALYWYRQSLGQGPEFLIYFQGTGAADDSGLPNDRFFAVRPEGSVSTLKIQRTERGDSAVYLCASSLLAGGTKDTQYFGPGTRLTVL.

The chain combines TRBV4-1 with TRBJ2-7; D is unclear. The CDR3 totals 15 residues. CDR1 MGHRA and CDR2 YSYEKL come from the germline V gene. V lost 1 base, J lost 2 bases, and 12 bases lay in between. This CDR3 reads CASSQVAGPTYEQYF. CDR3 DNA: TGCGCCAGCAGCCAAGTGGCCGGCCCGACCTACGAGCAGTACTTC.

The rearrangement joins TRBV19 to TRBJ2-5, with TRBD2 identical over 10 bases. J was trimmed by 5 bases and V by 3 bases; bases with no gene match: 9. The length of the CDR3 is 16 residues. Germline V gives CDR1 LNHDA, CDR2 SQIVND (reference sequence). CDR3 sequence: CASSIRLAGVGETQYF. DNA of the CDR3: TGTGCCAGTAGTATTAGGCTAGCGGGAGTGGGGGAGACCCAGTACTTC.

The CDR3 loop reads CASSLGPGSTEAFF. The CDR3 DNA reads TGTGCCAGCAGCTTAGGGCCGGGGAGCACTGAAGCTTTCTTT. This chain uses TRBV7-9 with TRBJ1-1; D is unresolved. Germline CDR1 reads SEHNR; CDR2 reads FQNEAQ (reference sequence). The CDR3 sequence is 14 residues long. Between the trimmed V and J ends, which lost 1 base and 4 bases, there was a span of 10 bases. The full variable domain, with the rest looked up from reference TRBV7-9 and TRBJ1-1, is DTGVSQNPRHKITKRGQNVTFRCDPISEHNRLYWYRQTLGQGPEFLTYFQNEAQLEKSRLLSDRFSAERPKGSFSTLEIQRTEQGDSAMYLCASSLGPGSTEAFFGQGTRLTVV.

The chain has TRBV2 and TRBJ1-2; 8 bases fit TRBD1. This CDR3 region has 16 residues. CDR1 is SNHLY and CDR2 is FYNNEI in the germline V gene. The ends lost 4 bases at V and 8 bases at J; junction bases unmatched: 15. The chain's CDR3 is CASSVAGGFPQNGYTF. DNA for the CDR3: TGTGCCAGCAGTGTAGCAGGGGGCTTCCCCCAGAACGGCTACACCTTC.

The genes are TRBV7-9 and TRBJ1-3, with no clear D. V gave up 7 bases and J gave up 5 bases, with 15 bases separating them. CDR3 length: 14 amino acids. In germline, CDR1 is SEHNR, CDR2 FQNEAQ (reference sequence). CDR3 nucleotides: TGTGCCAGCAAGCCCTGGGATATAAGAAACACCATATATTTT. This sequence encodes CASKPWDIRNTIYF.

V is TRBV27 and J is TRBJ1-2; 8 bases agree with TRBD1. Trimming cost V 7 bases and J 4 bases; bases outside gene matches: 11. CDR1 and CDR2 from the germline V gene are MNHEY and SMNVEV (reference sequence). CDR3 length: 15 residues. The CDR3 DNA reads as TGTGCCAGCAAACCTGACAGGGGATATGGCTATGGCTACACCTTC. Protein sequence: CASKPDRGYGYGYTF.

The genes are TRBV5-6 and TRBJ2-1; 16 bases fit TRBD2. Germline lookup yields CDR1 SGHDT and CDR2 YYEEEE. The V and J ends lost 4 bases and 8 bases, in that order; junction bases with no gene match: 6. The CDR3 contains 16 residues. Here the CDR3 DNA reads TGTGCCAGCAGCGGGACTAGCGGGAGGGAAGCTTATGAGCAGTTCTTC. This encodes CASSGTSGREAYEQFF.

This chain links TRBV5-1 with TRBJ1-1; D may be TRBD1 (6 bases). V was trimmed by 1 base and J by 13 bases, leaving 35 bases between them. Germline V gene sequence: CDR1 SGHRS, CDR2 YFSETQ. The CDR3 has 19 amino acids. CDR3 DNA: TGCGCCAGCAGCTTGAGACAGGCTACCCGGGTCCGGTCTACCGAAAAGGGTTTCTTT. It specifies CASSLRQATRVRSTEKGFF.

This clone appeared once. The chain joins TRBV6-5 to TRBJ1-3; a possible D gene is TRBD1 (6 bases). There are 16 residues in the CDR3. V dropped 2 bases and J dropped 0 bases, with 11 bases sitting between them. CDR1 and CDR2 (germline): MNHEY, SVGAGI. CDR3 amino acids: CASSYGGGYSGNTIYF. The CDR3 DNA reads TGTGCCAGCAGTTACGGGGGCGGGTACTCTGGAAACACCATATATTTT.

The rearrangement joins TRBV10-3 to TRBJ2-5; 13 positions match TRBD2. Trimming cost V 2 bases and J 0 bases; bases outside gene matches: 3. The CDR3 runs to 17 residues. The germline V gene has CDR1 ENHRY and CDR2 SYGVKD. The CDR3 region is CAISEKTSGGYQETQYF. CDR3 coding DNA: TGTGCCATCAGTGAGAAGACTAGCGGGGGGTACCAAGAGACCCAGTACTTC.

The chain employs TRBV7-9 and TRBJ2-7; a weak D match, TRBD1 (5 bases). The CDR3 consists of 15 residues. V was clipped by 0 bases and J by 3 bases, with 12 bases between them. CDR1 is SEHNR and CDR2 is FQNEAQ in the germline V gene (reference sequence). In DNA, the CDR3 is TGTGCCAGCAGCTTAGCGCAAGGGGTTCTCTACGAGCAGTACTTC. As protein: CASSLAQGVLYEQYF.

This clone occurred once. The gene calls are TRBV4-1 and TRBJ2-7; 10 positions match TRBD2. The CDR3 covers 14 residues. Germline V CDR1 and CDR2: MGHRA, YSYEKL. After removal of 6 bases from V and 3 bases from J, the junction contained 5 bases not matched to a gene. CDR3 DNA sequence: TGCGCCAGCAGTTTGAGACTAGCGGGCTACGAGCAGTACTTC. Protein: CASSLRLAGYEQYF.

The chain recombines TRBV29-1 with TRBJ2-7; 11 bases match TRBD2. The V segment lost 3 bases and the J segment 0 bases; nucleotides outside the gene matches: 7. The germline CDR1 and CDR2 sequences are SQVTM and ANQGSEA. The CDR3 runs to 16 residues. This CDR3 is CSVDGGTSGSSYEQYF. CDR3 sequence (DNA): TGCAGCGTTGATGGGGGGACTAGCGGAAGCTCCTACGAGCAGTACTTC.

This chain joins TRBV11-2 and TRBJ2-1; D is uncertain. This CDR3 has 14 amino acids. V was clipped by 2 bases and J by 4 bases, with 9 bases between them. Germline V gene data show CDR1 as SGHAT and CDR2 as FQNNGV. DNA of the CDR3: TGTGCCAGCAGCTTAAACGCAGCGTACAATGAGCAGTTCTTC. Translating gives CASSLNAAYNEQFF. Full variable domain (rest looked up from reference TRBV11-2 and TRBJ2-1): EAGVAQSPRYKIIEKRQSVAFWCNPISGHATLYWYQQILGQGPKLLIQFQNNGVVDDSQLPKDRFSAERLKGVDSTLKIQPAKLEDSAVYLCASSLNAAYNEQFFGPGTRLTVL.

The chain links TRBV5-1 to TRBJ2-7; 10 bases line up with TRBD2. J was trimmed by 7 bases and V by 1 base; bases with no gene match: 5. This CDR3 region has 14 residues. CDR1 SGHRS and CDR2 YFSETQ come from the germline V gene. This chain's CDR3 is CASSLWGGLAEQYF. In nucleotides, the CDR3 is TGCGCCAGCAGCTTGTGGGGGGGACTAGCGGAGCAGTACTTC.

The rearrangement links TRBV10-1 to TRBJ2-3; 7 nucleotides agree with TRBD1. This CDR3 has 16 residues. The junction had 8 bases not matched to a gene; V was cut back by 3 bases and J by 2 bases. The V gene's germline CDR1 is WNHNN and CDR2 SYGVQD (reference sequence). CDR3 residues: CASSDFRQGTTDTQYF. CDR3 sequence (DNA): TGCGCCAGCAGTGACTTTCGACAGGGCACCACAGATACGCAGTATTTT.

This chain links TRBV6-1 with TRBJ2-7, with D perhaps matching TRBD1 (6 bases). Germline V lookup: CDR1 MNHNS, CDR2 SASEGT. This CDR3 spans 14 amino acids. V lost 2 bases, J lost 2 bases, and 10 bases lay in between. CDR3 bases: TGTGCCAGCAGTGAATCGACAGGCCCCTACGAGCAGTACTTC. Translating gives CASSESTGPYEQYF.

The sample holds a few counts of this clone. The V gene is TRBV4-1, the J gene TRBJ2-2; D is perhaps TRBD1 (6 bases). The V and J ends lost 3 bases and 5 bases respectively, with 25 bases between them. Germline values: CDR1 MGHRA, CDR2 YSYEKL. CDR3 length equals 19 residues. The DNA for the CDR3 is TGCGCCAGCAGCCAGCCTACGCCAGGGGCGCAGAAATGGACCGGGGAGCTGTTTTTT. Translating it yields CASSQPTPGAQKWTGELFF.